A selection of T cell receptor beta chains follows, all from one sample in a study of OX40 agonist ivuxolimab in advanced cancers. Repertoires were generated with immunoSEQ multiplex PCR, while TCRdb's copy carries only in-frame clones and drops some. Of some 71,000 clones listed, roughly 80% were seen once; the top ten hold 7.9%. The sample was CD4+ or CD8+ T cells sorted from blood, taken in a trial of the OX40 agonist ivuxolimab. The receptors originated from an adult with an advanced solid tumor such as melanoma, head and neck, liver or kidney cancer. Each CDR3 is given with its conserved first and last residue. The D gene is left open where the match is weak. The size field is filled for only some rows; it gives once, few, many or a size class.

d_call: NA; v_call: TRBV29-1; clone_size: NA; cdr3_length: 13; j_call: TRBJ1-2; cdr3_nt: TGCAGCGTTGAAAAAGGAACAGCCTATGGCTACACCTTC; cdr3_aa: CSVEKGTAYGYTF
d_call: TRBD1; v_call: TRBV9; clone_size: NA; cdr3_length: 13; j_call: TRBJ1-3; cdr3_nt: TGTGCCAGCAGCGGGGGACAGTATAACACCATATATTTT; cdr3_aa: CASSGGQYNTIYF
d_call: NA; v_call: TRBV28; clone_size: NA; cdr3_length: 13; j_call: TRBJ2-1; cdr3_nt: TGTGCCAGCAGTTTAGATTCCTACAATGAGCAGTTCTTC; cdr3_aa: CASSLDSYNEQFF
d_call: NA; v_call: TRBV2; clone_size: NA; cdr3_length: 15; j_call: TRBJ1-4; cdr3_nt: TGTGCCAGCAGTGAAGCCGTGGGGACTAATGAAAAACTGTTTTTT; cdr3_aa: CASSEAVGTNEKLFF
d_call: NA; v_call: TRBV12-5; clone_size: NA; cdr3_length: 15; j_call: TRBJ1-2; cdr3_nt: TGTGCTAGTGGTTTGCTTTCATCAACACCTTATGGCTACACCTTC; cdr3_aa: CASGLLSSTPYGYTF
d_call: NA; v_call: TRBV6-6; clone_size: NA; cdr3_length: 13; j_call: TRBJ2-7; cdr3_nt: TGTGCCAGCAGTTACTCGAACGGGAAAGAGCAGTACTTC; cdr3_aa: CASSYSNGKEQYF
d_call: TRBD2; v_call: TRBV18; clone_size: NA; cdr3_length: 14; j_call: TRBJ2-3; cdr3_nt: TGTGCCAGCTCACCCGAGACTAGCGGGGGAAGCTCGTATTTT; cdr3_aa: CASSPETSGGSSYF
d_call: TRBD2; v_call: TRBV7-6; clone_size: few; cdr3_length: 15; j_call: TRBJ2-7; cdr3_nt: TGTGCCAGCAGCTACTTAGCGGGCACTGCCTACGAGCAGTACTTC; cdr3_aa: CASSYLAGTAYEQYF
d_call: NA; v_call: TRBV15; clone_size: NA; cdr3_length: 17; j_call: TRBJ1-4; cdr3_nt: TGTGCCACCAGCAGACCACCCGCGGGGACGCCTAATGAAAAACTGTTTTTT; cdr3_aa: CATSRPPAGTPNEKLFF
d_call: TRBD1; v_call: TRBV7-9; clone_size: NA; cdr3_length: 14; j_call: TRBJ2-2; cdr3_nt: TGTGCCAGCAGCCCACAGGGGAGCGCCGGGGAGCTGTTTTTT; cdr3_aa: CASSPQGSAGELFF
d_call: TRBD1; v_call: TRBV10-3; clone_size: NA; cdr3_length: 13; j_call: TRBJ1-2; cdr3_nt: TGTGCCATCAGTGGTACAGGGGCCTTTGGCTACACCTTC; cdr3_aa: CAISGTGAFGYTF
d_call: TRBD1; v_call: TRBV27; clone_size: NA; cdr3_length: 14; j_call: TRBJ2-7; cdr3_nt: TGTGCCAGCAGTTTCGATCGGACAGGGTACGAGCAGTACTTC; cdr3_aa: CASSFDRTGYEQYF
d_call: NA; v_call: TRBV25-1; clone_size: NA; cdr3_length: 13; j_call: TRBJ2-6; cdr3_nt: TGTGCCAGCAGTGAAGCTGGGGCCAACGTCCTGACTTTC; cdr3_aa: CASSEAGANVLTF
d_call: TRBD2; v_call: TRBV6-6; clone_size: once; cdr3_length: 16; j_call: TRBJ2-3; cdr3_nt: TGTGCCAGCAGTTACTTAGGCGGGGGGTTTGGAGATACGCAGTATTTT; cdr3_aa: CASSYLGGGFGDTQYF
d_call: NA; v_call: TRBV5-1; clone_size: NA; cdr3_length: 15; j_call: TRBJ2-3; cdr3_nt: TGCGCCAGCAGCTTGAGCTTCACTAGCACAGATACGCAGTATTTT; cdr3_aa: CASSLSFTSTDTQYF
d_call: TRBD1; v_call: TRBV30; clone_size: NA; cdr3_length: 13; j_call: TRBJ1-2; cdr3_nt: TGTGCCTGGAGTCCGAGGGGGCGGCGGGGCTACACCTTC; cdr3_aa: CAWSPRGRRGYTF
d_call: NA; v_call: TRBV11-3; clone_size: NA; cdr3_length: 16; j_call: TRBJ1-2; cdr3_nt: TGTGCCAGCAGCCCCGTGTCAGGGACGGGCAACTATGGCTACACCTTC; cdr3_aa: CASSPVSGTGNYGYTF
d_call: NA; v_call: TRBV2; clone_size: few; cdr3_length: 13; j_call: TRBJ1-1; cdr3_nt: TGTGCCAGCAGGTTTGAGCGAGACACTGAAGCTTTCTTT; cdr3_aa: CASRFERDTEAFF
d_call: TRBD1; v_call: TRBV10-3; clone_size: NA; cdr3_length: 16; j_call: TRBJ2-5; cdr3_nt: TGTGCCATCAGTGGGTCATCCGGGACAGGGGACGAGACCCAGTACTTC; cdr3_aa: CAISGSSGTGDETQYF
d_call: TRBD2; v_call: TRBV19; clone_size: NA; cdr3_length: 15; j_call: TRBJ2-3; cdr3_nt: TGTGCCACGTTAGCGGGAGCCTTGGGGGATCTAAGGCAGTATTTT; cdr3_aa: CATLAGALGDLRQYF
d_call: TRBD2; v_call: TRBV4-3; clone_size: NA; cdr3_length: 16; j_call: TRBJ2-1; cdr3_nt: TGCGCCAGCAGCCAAGAAATGACTAGCGGTTACAATGAGCAGTTCTTC; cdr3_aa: CASSQEMTSGYNEQFF
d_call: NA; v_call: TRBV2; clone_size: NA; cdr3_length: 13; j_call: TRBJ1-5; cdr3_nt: TGTGCCAGTAAAACATGGCAGACTCAGCCCCAGCATTTT; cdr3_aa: CASKTWQTQPQHF
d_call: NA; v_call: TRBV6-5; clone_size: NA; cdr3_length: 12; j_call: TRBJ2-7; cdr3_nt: TGTGCCAGCAGTTACACCACCTGGGAGCAGTACTTC; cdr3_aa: CASSYTTWEQYF
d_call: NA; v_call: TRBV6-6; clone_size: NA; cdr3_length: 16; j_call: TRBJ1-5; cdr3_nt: TGTGCCAGCAGTTATGGGACACCTTATAGCAATCAGCCCCAGCATTTT; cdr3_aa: CASSYGTPYSNQPQHF
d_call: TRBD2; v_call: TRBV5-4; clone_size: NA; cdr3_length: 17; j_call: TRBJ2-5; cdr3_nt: TGTGCCAGCAGCTTTGGACTAGCGGGAGGGCCGCAAGAGACCCAGTACTTC; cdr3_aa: CASSFGLAGGPQETQYF
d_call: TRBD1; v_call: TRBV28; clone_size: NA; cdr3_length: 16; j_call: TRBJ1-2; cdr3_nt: TGTGCCAGCAGTTTAGGGACAGGGGTTAAGTGGGGTGGCTACACCTTC; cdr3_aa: CASSLGTGVKWGGYTF
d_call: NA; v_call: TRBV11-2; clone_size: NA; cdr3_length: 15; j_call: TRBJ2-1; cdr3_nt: TGTGCCAGCAGCTTAGGGCGGGCCATTTACAATGAGCAGTTCTTC; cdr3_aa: CASSLGRAIYNEQFF
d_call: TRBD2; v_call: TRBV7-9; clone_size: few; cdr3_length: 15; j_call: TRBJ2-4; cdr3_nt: TGTGCCAGCAGCTTTAGCGGGGGAGCCAAAAACATTCAGTACTTC; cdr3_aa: CASSFSGGAKNIQYF
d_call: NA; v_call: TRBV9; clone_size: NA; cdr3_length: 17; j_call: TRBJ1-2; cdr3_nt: TGTGCCAGCAGCGTAGCCGAGAGCGGGGGGCAGGGCTATGGCTACACCTTC; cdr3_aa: CASSVAESGGQGYGYTF
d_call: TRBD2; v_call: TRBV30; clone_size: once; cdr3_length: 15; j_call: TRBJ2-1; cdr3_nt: TGTGCCTGGAGTGGGGGACTAGCGGGAGGGGCTGAGCAGTTCTTC; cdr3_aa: CAWSGGLAGGAEQFF
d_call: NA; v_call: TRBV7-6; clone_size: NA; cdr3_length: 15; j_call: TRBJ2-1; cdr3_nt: TGTGCCAGCAGCAAAGGGGGGCTTTCCTACAATGAGCAGTTCTTC; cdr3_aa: CASSKGGLSYNEQFF
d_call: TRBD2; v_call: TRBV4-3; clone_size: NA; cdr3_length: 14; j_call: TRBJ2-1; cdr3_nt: TGCGCCAGCAGCCAAGATAGGAGCGGGAGAAAGAAGTTCTTC; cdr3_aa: CASSQDRSGRKKFF
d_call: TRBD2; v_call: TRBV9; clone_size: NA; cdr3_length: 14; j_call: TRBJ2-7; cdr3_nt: TGTGCCAGCAGCGTCGGGCGGGAGACGTACGAGCAGTACTTC; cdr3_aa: CASSVGRETYEQYF
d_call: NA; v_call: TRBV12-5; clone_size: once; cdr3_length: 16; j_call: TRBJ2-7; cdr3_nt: TGTGCTAGTGGTTTGGTAATTGGGGTTCTATCCTACGAGCAGTACTTC; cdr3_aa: CASGLVIGVLSYEQYF
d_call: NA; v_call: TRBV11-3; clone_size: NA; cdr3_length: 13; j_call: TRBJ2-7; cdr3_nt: TGTGCCAGCAGCTTAAGGCTAGTCAACGAGCAGTACTTC; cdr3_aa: CASSLRLVNEQYF
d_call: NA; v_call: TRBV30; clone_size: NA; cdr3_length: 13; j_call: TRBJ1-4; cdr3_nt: TGTGCCTGGAGTGTACGGCACCTTGAAAAACTGTTTTTT; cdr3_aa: CAWSVRHLEKLFF
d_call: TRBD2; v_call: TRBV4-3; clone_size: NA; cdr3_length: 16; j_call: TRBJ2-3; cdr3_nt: TGCGCCAGCAGCCAAGTTGCCAGCGGGGGCACAGATACGCAGTATTTT; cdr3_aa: CASSQVASGGTDTQYF
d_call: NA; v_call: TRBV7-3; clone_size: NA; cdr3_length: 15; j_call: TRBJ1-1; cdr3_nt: TGTGCCAGCAGCGTACTTCCGGACGGGGACACTGAAGCTTTCTTT; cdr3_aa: CASSVLPDGDTEAFF
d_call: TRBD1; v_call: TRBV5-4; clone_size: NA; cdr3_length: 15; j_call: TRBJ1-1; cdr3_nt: TGTGCCAGCAGCCCAGGACAGGGGTTGAACACTGAAGCTTTCTTT; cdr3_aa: CASSPGQGLNTEAFF
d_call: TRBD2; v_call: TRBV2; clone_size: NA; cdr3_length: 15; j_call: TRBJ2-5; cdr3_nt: TGTGCCAGCAGTGCCGAACTAGCGGGGAAAGAGACCCAGTACTTC; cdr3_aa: CASSAELAGKETQYF
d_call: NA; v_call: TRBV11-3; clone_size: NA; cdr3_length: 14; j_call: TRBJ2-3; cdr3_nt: TGTGCCAGCAGCTCCGACCAGCCCCCAGATACGCAGTATTTT; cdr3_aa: CASSSDQPPDTQYF
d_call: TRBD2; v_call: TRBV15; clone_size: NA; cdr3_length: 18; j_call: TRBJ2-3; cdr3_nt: TGTGCCACCAGCAGATCTCCACTGACTAGCGGGAGGAAGGATACGCAGTATTTT; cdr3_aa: CATSRSPLTSGRKDTQYF
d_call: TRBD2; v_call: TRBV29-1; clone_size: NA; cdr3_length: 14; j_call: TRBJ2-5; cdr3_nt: TGCAGCGTTGACCAGCGGGGGGGCGGGGAGACCCAGTACTTC; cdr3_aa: CSVDQRGGGETQYF
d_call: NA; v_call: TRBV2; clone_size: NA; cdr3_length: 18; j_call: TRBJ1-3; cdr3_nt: TGTGCCAGCAGTCTAAGGGAGCGGGACCATTATGCCGGAAACACCATATATTTT; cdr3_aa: CASSLRERDHYAGNTIYF
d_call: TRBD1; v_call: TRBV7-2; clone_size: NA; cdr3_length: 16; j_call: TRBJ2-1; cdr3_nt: TGTGCCAGCAGCTCCGTAGGGACAGGGATCTACAATGAGCAGTTCTTC; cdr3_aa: CASSSVGTGIYNEQFF
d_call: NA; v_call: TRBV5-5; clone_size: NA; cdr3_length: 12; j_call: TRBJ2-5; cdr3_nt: TGTGCCAGCAGTCGTCTCTTGGAGACCCAGTACTTC; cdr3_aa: CASSRLLETQYF
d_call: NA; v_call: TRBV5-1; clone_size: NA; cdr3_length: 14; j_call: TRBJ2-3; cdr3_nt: TGCGCCAGCAGCTGGGGGATCTACACAGATACGCAGTATTTT; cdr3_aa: CASSWGIYTDTQYF
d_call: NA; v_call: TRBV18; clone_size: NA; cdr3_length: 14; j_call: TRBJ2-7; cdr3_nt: TGTGCCAGCTCACCTACGGGGAGCTCCTACGAGCAGTACTTC; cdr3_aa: CASSPTGSSYEQYF
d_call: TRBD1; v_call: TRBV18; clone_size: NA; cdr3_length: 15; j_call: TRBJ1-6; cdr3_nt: TGTGCCAGCTCACCATCTGGGACAGGGAATTCACCCCTCCACTTT; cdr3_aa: CASSPSGTGNSPLHF
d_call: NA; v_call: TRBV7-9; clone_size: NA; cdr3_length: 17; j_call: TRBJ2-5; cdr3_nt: TGTGCCAGCAGCTTAGTCTGGGCGGGTCAACCAAGAGAGACCCAGTACTTC; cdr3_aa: CASSLVWAGQPRETQYF
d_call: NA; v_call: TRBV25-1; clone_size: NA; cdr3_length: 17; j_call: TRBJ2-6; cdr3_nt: TGTGCCAGCAGTGACCCAAGCGGCGGCTCTGGGGCCAACGTCCTGACTTTC; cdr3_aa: CASSDPSGGSGANVLTF
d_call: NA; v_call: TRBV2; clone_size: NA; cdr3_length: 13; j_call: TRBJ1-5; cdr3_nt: TGTGCCAGCAGTGACTGGGCCCTGAAGCCCCAGCATTTT; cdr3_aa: CASSDWALKPQHF
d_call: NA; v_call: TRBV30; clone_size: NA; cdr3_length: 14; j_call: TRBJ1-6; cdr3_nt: TGTGCCTGGGCGACGACGGTCAACAATTCACCCCTCCACTTT; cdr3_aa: CAWATTVNNSPLHF
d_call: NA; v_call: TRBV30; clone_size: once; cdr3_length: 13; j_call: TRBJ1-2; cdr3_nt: TGTGCCTGGACTACCCCAGACCCCCGTGACTACACCTTC; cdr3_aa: CAWTTPDPRDYTF
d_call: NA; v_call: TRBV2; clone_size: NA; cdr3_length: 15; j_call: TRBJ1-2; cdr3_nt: TGTGCCACTATAGGGTGGACACCGTCTAACTATGGCTACACCTTC; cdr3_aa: CATIGWTPSNYGYTF